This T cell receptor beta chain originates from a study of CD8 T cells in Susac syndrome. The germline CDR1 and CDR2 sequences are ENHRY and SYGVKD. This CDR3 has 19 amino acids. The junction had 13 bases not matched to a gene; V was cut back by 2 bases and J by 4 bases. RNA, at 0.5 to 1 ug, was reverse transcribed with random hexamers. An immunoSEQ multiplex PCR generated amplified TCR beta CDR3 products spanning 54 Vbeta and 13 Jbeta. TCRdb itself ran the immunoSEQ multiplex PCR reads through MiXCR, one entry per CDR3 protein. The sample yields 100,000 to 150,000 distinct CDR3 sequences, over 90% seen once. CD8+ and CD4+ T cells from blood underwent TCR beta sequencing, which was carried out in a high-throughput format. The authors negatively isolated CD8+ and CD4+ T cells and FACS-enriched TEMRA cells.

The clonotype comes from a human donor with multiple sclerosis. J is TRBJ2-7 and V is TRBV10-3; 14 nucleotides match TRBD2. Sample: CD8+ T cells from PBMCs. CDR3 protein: CAISEGGLAGGPNLYEQYF. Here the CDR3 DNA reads TGTGCCATCAGTGAGGGAGGACTAGCGGGGGGCCCTAACCTTTACGAGCAGTACTTC.